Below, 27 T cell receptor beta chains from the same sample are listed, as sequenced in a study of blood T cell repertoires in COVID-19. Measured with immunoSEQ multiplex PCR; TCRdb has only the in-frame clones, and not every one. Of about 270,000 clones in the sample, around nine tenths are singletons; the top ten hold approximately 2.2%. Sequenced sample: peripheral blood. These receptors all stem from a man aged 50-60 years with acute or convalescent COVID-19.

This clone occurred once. DNA of the CDR3: TGTGCCAGCAGCCGCAAGACAGGGGGCTACACCGGGGAGCTGTTTTTT. This gives the protein CASSRKTGGYTGELFF. The rearrangement uses TRBV3-1 (or the pseudogene TRBV3-2) and TRBJ2-2; 10 bases agree with TRBD1. With 4 bases clipped from V and 3 bases from J, the junction kept 5 bases outside the gene matches. Germline values: CDR1 LGHDT, CDR2 YNNKEL (reference sequence). There are 16 residues in the CDR3.

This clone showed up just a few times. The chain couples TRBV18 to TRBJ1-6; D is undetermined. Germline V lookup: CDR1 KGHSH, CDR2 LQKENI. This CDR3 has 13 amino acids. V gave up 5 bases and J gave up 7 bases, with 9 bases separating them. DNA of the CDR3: TGTGCCAGCTCAAGGGAGGCGAATTCACCCCTCCACTTT. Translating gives CASSREANSPLHF.

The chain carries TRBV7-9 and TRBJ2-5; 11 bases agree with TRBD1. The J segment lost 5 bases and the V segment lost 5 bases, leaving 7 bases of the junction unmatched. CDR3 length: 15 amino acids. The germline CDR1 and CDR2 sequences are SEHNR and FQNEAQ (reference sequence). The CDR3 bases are TGTGCCAGCAGCACAGGACAGGGGGCAGGGGAGACCCAGTACTTC. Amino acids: CASSTGQGAGETQYF.

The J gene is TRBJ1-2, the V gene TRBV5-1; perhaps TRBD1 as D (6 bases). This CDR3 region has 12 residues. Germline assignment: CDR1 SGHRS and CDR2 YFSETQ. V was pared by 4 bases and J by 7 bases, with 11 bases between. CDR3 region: CASSTMDSGYTF. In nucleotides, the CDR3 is TGCGCCAGCAGCACCATGGACAGTGGCTACACCTTC.

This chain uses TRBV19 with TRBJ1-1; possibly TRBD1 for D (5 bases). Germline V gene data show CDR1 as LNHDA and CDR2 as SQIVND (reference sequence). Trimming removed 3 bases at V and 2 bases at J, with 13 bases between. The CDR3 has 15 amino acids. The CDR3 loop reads CASSISAGLNTEAFF. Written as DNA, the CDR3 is TGTGCCAGTAGTATCTCCGCGGGGCTAAACACTGAAGCTTTCTTT.

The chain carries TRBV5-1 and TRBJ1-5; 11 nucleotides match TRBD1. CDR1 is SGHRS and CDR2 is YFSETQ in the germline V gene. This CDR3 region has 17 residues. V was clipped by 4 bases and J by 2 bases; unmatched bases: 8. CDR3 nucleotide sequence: TGCGCCAGCAGCGAAGGACAGGGGGCGATAGGCAATCAGCCCCAGCATTTT. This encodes CASSEGQGAIGNQPQHF.

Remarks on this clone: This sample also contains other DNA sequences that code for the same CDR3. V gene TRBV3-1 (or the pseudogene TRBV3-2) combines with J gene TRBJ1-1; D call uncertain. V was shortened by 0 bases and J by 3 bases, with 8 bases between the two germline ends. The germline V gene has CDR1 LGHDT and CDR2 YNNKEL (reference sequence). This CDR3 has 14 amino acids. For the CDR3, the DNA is TGTGCCAGCAGCCAAGACCCGGGGTACACTGAAGCTTTCTTT. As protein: CASSQDPGYTEAFF.

The CDR3 bases are TGTGCCAGCAGCTTGGGAGGGGTTTCTGGAAACACCATATATTTT. This encodes CASSLGGVSGNTIYF. The chain is built from TRBV7-3 and TRBJ1-3; a possible D gene is TRBD1 (5 bases). This CDR3 comprises 15 residues. V was shortened by 3 bases and J by 1 base, with 10 bases between the two germline ends. The germline CDR1 and CDR2 sequences are SGHTA and FQGTGA. The complete variable domain, with remaining parts taken from reference TRBV7-3 and TRBJ1-3, reads GAGVSQTPSNKVTEKGKYVELRCDPISGHTALYWYRQSLGQGPEFLIYFQGTGAADDSGLPNDRFFAVRPEGSVSTLKIQRTERGDSAVYLCASSLGGVSGNTIYFGEGSWLTVV.

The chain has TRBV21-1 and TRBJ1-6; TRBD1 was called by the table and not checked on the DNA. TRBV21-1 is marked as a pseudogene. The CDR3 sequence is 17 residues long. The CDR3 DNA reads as TGTGCCAGCAGCAAAGAGGACAGGCGCTCCTATAATTCACCCCTCCACTTT. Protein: CASSKEDRRSYNSPLHF.

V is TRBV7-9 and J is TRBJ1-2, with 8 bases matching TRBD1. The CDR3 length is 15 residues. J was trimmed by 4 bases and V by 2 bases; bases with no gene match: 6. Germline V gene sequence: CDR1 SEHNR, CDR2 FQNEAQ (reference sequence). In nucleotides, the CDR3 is TGTGCCAGCAGCTTAAGAGTCGGGACAGGCTATGGCTACACCTTC. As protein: CASSLRVGTGYGYTF. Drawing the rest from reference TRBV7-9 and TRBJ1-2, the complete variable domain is DTGVSQNPRHKITKRGQNVTFRCDPISEHNRLYWYRQTLGQGPEFLTYFQNEAQLEKSRLLSDRFSAERPKGSFSTLEIQRTEQGDSAMYLCASSLRVGTGYGYTFGSGTRLTVV.

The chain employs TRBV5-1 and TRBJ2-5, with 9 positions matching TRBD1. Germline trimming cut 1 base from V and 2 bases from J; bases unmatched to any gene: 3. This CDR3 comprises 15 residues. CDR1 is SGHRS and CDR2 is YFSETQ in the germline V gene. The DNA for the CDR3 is TGCGCCAGCAGCTTGACAGGGGGCGGACAAGAGACCCAGTACTTC. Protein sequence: CASSLTGGGQETQYF.

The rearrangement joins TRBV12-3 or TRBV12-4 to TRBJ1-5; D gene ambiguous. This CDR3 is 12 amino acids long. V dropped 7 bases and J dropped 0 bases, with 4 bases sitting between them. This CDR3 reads CASTRSNQPQHF. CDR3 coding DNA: TGTGCCAGCACCCGTAGCAATCAGCCCCAGCATTTT.

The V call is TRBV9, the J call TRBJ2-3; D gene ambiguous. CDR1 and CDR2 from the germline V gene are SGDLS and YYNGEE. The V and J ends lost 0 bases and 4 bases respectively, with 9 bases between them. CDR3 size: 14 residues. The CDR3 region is CASSVDPGPDTQYF. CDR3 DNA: TGTGCCAGCAGCGTAGACCCAGGCCCAGATACGCAGTATTTT.

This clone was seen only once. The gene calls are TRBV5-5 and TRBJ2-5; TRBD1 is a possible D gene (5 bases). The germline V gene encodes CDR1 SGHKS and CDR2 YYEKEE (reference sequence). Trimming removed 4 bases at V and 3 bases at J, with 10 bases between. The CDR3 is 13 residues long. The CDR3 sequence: CASSLDSEETQYF. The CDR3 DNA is TGTGCCAGCAGCCTTGACAGTGAAGAGACCCAGTACTTC.

CDR3 in amino acids: CASSWMPGQGGHEQYF. Here the CDR3 DNA reads TGTGCCAGCAGCTGGATGCCGGGACAGGGGGGGCACGAGCAGTACTTC. The V call is TRBV7-2, the J call TRBJ2-7; 11 nucleotides line up with TRBD1. The CDR3 consists of 16 residues. The germline V gene has CDR1 SGHTA and CDR2 FQGNSA. The ends lost 4 bases at V and 5 bases at J; junction bases unmatched: 10.

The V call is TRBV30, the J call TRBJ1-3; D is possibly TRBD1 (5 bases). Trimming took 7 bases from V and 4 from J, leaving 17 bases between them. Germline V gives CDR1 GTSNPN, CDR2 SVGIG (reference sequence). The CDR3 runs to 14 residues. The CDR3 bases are TGTGCCTACCGGGACTTGGCCAACGGAAACACCATATATTTT. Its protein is CAYRDLANGNTIYF.

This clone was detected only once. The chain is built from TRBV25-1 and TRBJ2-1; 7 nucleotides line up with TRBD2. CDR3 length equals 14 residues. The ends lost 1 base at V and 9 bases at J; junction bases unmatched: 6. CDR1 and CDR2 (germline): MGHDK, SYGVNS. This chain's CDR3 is CASSEFGLGGEQFF. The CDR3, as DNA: TGTGCCAGCAGTGAATTTGGACTAGGCGGTGAGCAGTTCTTC.

The CDR3 is CASSSPVAFYEQYF. The CDR3 DNA reads as TGTGCCAGCAGCTCCCCCGTGGCCTTCTACGAGCAGTACTTC. V is TRBV7-9 and J is TRBJ2-7, with D uncertain. V lost 4 bases, J lost 3 bases, and 13 bases lay in between. The germline V gene has CDR1 SEHNR and CDR2 FQNEAQ (reference sequence). There are 14 residues in the CDR3.

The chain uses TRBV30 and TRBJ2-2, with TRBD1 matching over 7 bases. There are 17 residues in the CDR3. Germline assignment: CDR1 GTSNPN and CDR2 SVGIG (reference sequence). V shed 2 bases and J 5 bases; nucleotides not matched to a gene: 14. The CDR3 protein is CAWSSLSGTVLTGELFF. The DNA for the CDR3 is TGTGCCTGGAGTTCCCTCTCCGGGACAGTTCTTACCGGGGAGCTGTTTTTT.

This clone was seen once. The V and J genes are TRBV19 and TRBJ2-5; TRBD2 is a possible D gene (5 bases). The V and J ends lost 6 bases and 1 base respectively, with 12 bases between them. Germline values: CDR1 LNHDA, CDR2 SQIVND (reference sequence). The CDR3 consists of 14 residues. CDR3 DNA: TGTGCCAGTAGCCCGGCTAGCCTCCAAGAGACCCAGTACTTC. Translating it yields CASSPASLQETQYF.

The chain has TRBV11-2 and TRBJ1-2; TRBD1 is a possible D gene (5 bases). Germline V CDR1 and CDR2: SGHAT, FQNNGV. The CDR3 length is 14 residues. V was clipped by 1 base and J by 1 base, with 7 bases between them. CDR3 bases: TGTGCCAGCAGCTTAGGACAGATTAACTATGGCTACACCTTC. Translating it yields CASSLGQINYGYTF.

The CDR3, as DNA: TGTGCCAGCAGCTCAACGGGGGGGACAACTAATGAAAAACTGTTTTTT. It encodes CASSSTGGTTNEKLFF. V usage is TRBV7-2 and J usage is TRBJ1-4; maybe TRBD1 (5 bases). The CDR3 is 16 amino acids. V lost 4 bases and J 0 bases, leaving 12 bases between the germline ends. In germline, CDR1 is SGHTA, CDR2 FQGNSA.

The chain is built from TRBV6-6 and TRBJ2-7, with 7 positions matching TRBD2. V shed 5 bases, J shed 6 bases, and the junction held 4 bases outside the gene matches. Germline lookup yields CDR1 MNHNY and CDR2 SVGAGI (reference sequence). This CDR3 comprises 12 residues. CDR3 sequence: CASSPKRGEQYF. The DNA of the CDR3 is TGTGCCAGCAGTCCTAAGCGGGGCGAGCAGTACTTC.

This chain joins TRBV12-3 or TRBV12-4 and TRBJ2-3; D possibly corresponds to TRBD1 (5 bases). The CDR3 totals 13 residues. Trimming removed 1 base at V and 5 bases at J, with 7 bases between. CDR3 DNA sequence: TGTGCCAGCAGTTTAGGGGGCCAAGATACGCAGTATTTT. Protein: CASSLGGQDTQYF.

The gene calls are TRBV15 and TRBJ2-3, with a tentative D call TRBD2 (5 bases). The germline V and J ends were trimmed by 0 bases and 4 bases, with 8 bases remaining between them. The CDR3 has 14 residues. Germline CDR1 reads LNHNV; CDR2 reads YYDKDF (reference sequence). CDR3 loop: CATSRDMRADTQYF. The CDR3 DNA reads TGTGCCACCAGCAGAGATATGAGGGCAGATACGCAGTATTTT.

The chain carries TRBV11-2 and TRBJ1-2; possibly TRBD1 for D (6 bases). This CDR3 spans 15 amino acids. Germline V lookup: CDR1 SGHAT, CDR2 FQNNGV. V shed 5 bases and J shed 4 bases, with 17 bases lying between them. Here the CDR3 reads CASSLYRDVSYGYTF. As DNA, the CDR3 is TGTGCCAGCAGCCTTTACAGGGACGTCAGCTATGGCTACACCTTC.

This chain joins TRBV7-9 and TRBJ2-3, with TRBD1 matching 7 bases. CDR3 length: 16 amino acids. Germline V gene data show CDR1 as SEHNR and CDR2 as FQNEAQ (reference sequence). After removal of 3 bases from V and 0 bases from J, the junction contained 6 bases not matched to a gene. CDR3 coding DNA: TGTGCCAGCAGCTTCGACAGGGCGACTAGCACAGATACGCAGTATTTT. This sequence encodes CASSFDRATSTDTQYF.